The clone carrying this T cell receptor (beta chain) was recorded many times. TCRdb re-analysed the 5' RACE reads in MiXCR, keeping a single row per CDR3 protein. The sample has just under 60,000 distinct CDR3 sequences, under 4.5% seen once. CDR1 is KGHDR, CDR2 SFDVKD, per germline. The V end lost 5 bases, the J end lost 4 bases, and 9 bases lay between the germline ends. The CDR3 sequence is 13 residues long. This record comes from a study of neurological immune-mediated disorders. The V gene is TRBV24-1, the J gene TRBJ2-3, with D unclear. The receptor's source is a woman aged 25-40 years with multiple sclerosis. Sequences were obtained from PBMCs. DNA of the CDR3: TGTGCCACCAGTGCTCCAGGCTCAGATACGCAGTATTTT. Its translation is CATSAPGSDTQYF.